The clone carrying this TCR beta chain came up a few times. Antigen unknown. This entry belongs to a study of CD8 T cells in ankylosing spondylitis. Whole-study findings and limits: Clones linked to disease, bearing a CD8+ phenotype, were relatively rare in peripheral blood.

TCR beta libraries were made by quantitative 5'-RACE with molecular barcodes. TCRdb used MiXCR to reprocess the 5' RACE reads, holding one entry per CDR3 protein. Among around 30,000 distinct CDR3 sequences listed, around 14% were seen once. V dropped 3 bases and J dropped 3 bases, with 11 bases sitting between them. The CDR3 runs to 13 residues. CDR1 and CDR2 from the germline V gene are DFQATT and SNEGSKA (reference sequence). This clonotype originated in a male donor with ankylosing spondylitis or in good health (not recorded which). The rearrangement links TRBV20-1 to TRBJ1-1; a possible D gene is TRBD1 (5 bases). Specimen: blood. DNA for the CDR3: TGCAGTGCTAGTCCGACAGACCACACTGAAGCTTTCTTT. Amino acids: CSASPTDHTEAFF.